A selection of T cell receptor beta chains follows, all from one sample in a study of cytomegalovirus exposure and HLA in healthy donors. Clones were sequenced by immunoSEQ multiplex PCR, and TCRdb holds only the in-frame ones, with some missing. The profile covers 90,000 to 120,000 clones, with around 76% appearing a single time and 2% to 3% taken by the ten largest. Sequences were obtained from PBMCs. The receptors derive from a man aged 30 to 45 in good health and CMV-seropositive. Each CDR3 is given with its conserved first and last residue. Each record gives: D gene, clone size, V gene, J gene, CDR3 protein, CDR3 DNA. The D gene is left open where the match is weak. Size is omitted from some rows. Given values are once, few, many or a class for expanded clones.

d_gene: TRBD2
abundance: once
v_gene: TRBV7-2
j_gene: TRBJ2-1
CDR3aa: CASSLDRLAGGYEQFF
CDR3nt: TGTGCCAGCAGCTTAGATAGGCTAGCGGGGGGATATGAGCAGTTCTTC

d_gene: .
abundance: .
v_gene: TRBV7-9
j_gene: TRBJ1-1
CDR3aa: CSSSLVTGLNTEAFF
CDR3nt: TGTTCCAGCAGCTTAGTCACAGGGTTGAACACTGAAGCTTTCTTT

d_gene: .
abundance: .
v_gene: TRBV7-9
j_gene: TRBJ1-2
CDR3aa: CASTVTTSGYTF
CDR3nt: TGTGCCAGCACCGTGACAACGAGTGGCTACACCTTC

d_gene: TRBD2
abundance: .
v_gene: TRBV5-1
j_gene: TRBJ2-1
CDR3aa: CASSLLAGSYNEQFF
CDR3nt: TGCGCCAGCAGCTTGCTAGCGGGGTCCTACAATGAGCAGTTCTTC

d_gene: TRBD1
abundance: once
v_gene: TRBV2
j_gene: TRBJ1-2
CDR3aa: CASSPRDRGYGYTF
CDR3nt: TGTGCCAGCAGCCCCCGGGACAGGGGCTATGGCTACACCTTC

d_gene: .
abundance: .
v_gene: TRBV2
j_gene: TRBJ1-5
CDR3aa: CASSLNVGVNQPQHF
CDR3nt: TGTGCCAGCAGTCTCAACGTCGGAGTCAATCAGCCCCAGCATTTT

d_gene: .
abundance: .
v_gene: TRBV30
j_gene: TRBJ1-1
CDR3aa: CAWSTSMAGAFF
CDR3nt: TGTGCCTGGAGTACCTCCATGGCTGGAGCTTTCTTT

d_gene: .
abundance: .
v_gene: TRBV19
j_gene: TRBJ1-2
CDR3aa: CASSIAGFGRVTKGYTF
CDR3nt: TGTGCCAGTAGTATAGCTGGTTTCGGCAGGGTAACGAAAGGCTACACCTTC

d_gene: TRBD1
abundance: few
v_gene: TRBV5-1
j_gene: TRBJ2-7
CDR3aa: CASSLGDRAGHEQYF
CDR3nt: TGCGCCAGCAGCTTGGGTGACAGGGCCGGACACGAGCAGTACTTC

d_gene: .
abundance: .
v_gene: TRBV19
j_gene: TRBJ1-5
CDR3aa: CASSIADGLDPHQPQHF
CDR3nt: TGTGCCAGTAGTATCGCCGACGGCCTAGACCCCCATCAGCCCCAGCATTTT

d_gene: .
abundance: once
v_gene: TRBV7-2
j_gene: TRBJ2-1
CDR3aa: CASSLEQAHNEQFF
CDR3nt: TGTGCCAGCAGCTTAGAACAGGCTCACAATGAGCAGTTCTTC

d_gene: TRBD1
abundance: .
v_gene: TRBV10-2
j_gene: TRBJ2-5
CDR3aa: CASSGTGLETQYF
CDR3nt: TGCGCCAGCAGCGGGACAGGGCTGGAGACCCAGTACTTC

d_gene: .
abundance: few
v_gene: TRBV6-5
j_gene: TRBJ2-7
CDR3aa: CASLGLVPYEQYF
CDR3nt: TGTGCCAGCCTTGGACTTGTCCCCTACGAGCAGTACTTC

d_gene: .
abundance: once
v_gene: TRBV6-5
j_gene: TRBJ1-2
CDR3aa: CASGVAGNYGYTF
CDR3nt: TGTGCCAGCGGGGTTGCGGGAAACTATGGCTACACCTTC

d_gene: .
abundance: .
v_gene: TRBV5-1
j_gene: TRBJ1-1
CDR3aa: CASSLAVAWTSNYEAFF
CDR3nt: TGCGCCAGCAGCTTGGCCGTCGCGTGGACAAGTAACTATGAAGCTTTCTTT

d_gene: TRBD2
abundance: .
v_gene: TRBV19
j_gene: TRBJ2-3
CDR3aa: CASSLLAGVGDTQYF
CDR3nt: TGTGCCAGTAGTCTTCTAGCGGGGGTGGGAGATACGCAGTATTTT

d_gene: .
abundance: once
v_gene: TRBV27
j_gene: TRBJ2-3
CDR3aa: CASRLSTDTQYF
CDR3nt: TGTGCCAGCAGACTTAGCACAGATACGCAGTATTTT

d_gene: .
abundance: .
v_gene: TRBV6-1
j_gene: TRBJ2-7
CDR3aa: CVSNKQNYEQYF
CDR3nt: TGTGTCAGCAACAAACAGAACTACGAGCAGTACTTC

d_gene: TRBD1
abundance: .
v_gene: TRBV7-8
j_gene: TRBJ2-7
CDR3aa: CASRGTGASGEQYF
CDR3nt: TGTGCCAGCAGGGGGACAGGGGCATCGGGCGAGCAGTACTTC

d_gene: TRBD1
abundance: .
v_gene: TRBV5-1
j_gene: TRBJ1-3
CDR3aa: CASSGVPDRGTPGNTIYF
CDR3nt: TGCGCCAGCAGCGGCGTACCGGACAGGGGAACCCCTGGAAACACCATATATTTT

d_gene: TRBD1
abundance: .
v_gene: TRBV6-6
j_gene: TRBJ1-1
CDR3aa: CASSYETGADEAFF
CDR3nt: TGTGCCAGCAGTTACGAGACAGGGGCGGATGAAGCTTTCTTT

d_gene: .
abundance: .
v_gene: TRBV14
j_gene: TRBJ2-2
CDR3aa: CASRARGGGPGELFF
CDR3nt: TGTGCCAGCAGGGCCCGAGGGGGGGGACCCGGGGAGCTGTTTTTT

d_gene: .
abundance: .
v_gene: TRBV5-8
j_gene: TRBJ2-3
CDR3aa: CASSLGLPPDTQYF
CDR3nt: TGTGCCAGCAGCTTGGGACTTCCCCCAGATACGCAGTATTTT

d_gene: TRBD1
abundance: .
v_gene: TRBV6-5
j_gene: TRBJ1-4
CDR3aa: CASSYGGTGNEKLFF
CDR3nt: TGTGCCAGCAGTTACGGCGGGACAGGGAATGAAAAACTGTTTTTT

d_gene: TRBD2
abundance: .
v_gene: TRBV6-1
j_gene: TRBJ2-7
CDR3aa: CASIPGLAVYEQYF
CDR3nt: TGTGCCAGCATTCCCGGACTAGCGGTTTACGAGCAGTACTTC

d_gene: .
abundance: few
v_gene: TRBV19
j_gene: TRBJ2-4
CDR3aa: CASSIGEEAKNSQYF
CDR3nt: TGTGCCAGTAGTATAGGGGAGGAGGCCAAAAACAGTCAGTACTTC